Reported below is one TCR beta chain. Authors' processing steps: Estimation of nucleated cell counts relied on the amplification of reference gene primers. The data were produced by immunoSEQ multiplex PCR, yet TCRdb's version contains in-frame clones alone and is incomplete. The D gene and trimming were derived from the DNA, and the V and J assignments and clone size from that table. The table shows 130,000 or so clones, with 60% to 85% occurring only once. This sample stems from a study of blood T cell repertoires in COVID-19. In the study overall: From the United States, Italy and Spain came samples of acute and convalescent COVID-19. The cDNA or gDNA used as material had been derived from T cells, B-cell-depleted T cells, or PBMCs.

The CDR3 loop spans 15 amino acids. Germline V lookup: CDR1 SGHNT, CDR2 YYREEE (reference sequence). V dropped 5 bases and J dropped 5; count of bases not matched to a gene: 10. Sequenced material: peripheral blood. The source is a man aged 50 to 60 with acute or convalescent COVID-19. This chain uses TRBV5-4 with TRBJ2-5; 9 bases map to TRBD2. The CDR3 spells CASRLQAGGIETQYF. The DNA of the CDR3 is TGTGCCAGCAGGCTCCAAGCGGGGGGAATCGAGACCCAGTACTTC.